This TCR beta chain was captured in a study of cytomegalovirus exposure and HLA in healthy donors. Germline lookup yields CDR1 SGHNT and CDR2 YYREEE (reference sequence). CDR3 length equals 16 residues. Losses at the gene ends were 7 bases for V and 1 base for J; bases not matched to a gene: 10. Use of 60 Vbeta and 13 Jbeta primers characterized the PCR. The data were produced by immunoSEQ multiplex PCR, yet TCRdb's version contains in-frame clones alone and is incomplete. The sample includes about 190,000 clones, roughly 77% of them seen just once. The TCR sequence derives from a man younger than 45 in good health and CMV-seropositive. J is TRBJ2-2 and V is TRBV5-4; the match to TRBD2 covers 7 bases. Material for sequencing was PBMCs. The CDR3 region is CASQKQTSRNTGELFF. The CDR3 region has the DNA TGTGCCAGCCAAAAGCAGACTAGCAGGAACACCGGGGAGCTGTTTTTT.